The T cell receptor beta chain under discussion was sequenced for a study of Graves' ophthalmopathy and Graves' hyperthyroidism (dated by TCRdb to 2017 to 2018). For the study in its entirety: Hyperthyroidism was defined as stable when no progression to ophthalmopathy occurred within 18 months of follow-up. The study used TCR beta repertoire signatures to distinguish Graves' ophthalmopathy from Graves' hyperthyroidism and to predict progression to ophthalmopathy. In total, 135 blood samples were TCR-sequenced: some 40 ophthalmopathy, approximately 75 hyperthyroidism and about 17 hyperthyroidism-to-ophthalmopathy patients. A discovery set of about a hundred patients (43 ophthalmopathy, 55 to 60 stable hyperthyroidism) was enrolled to explore V-J signatures distinguishing ophthalmopathy from hyperthyroidism. For independent validation, a separate cohort was made up of around 19 hyperthyroidism patients plus 17 patients who later progressed from hyperthyroidism to ophthalmopathy. In roughly 6 hyperthyroidism patients, T-cell repertoires of thyroid tissue and blood were compared. Following sampling, methimazole starting at 30 mg daily was administered to hyperthyroidism patients, and high-dose intravenous methylprednisolone was administered to ophthalmopathy patients.

About this clonotype itself: It has no known antigen specificity. The record has no base qualities; no much larger clone is one base away.

The hyperthyroidism patients were 18 to 65 years old and newly diagnosed, with a disease duration of less than 2 months. Anyone with other autoimmune diseases, uncontrolled infections, pregnancy or lactation was excluded from the study. Diagnosis was based on clinical symptoms, serum thyroxine, TRAb, thyroid ultrasound and orbital computed tomography. Total RNA was extracted with Trizol reagent and quality-checked on an Agilent 2100 Bioanalyzer. For repertoire sequencing, the TCR beta CDR3 regions were amplified from RNA transcripts. HTBI primers and the Qiagen OneStep RT-PCR kit were used in a first-round RT-PCR, which was followed by a second-round multiplex PCR, size selection and purification. Sequencing of the libraries was carried out on an Illumina HiSeq2000 in paired-end mode with 100 bp reads. The authors' analysis ran thus. SOAPnuke was used to process the reads, throwing out any read that had adapters, had uncalled bases, had a mean Phred below 15, or lacked an exact constant-primer or identifier match. COPE v1.2.5 was used to merge the high-quality paired reads. Clonotypes were defined as unique nucleotide sequences and were aligned to IMGT TRB V, D and J references using MiTCR v1.1. Only V-J combinations with frequency above 0.0001 were analysed, covering approximately 99% of repertoires. For each V-J combination, a TCR clonal expansion and chaos score was defined as the ratio of F50 clonal expansion to chaos observed in the TCRdist matrix. Welch's t-statistics and random forest were used to reduce features to about a dozen V-J combinations, which were fed into a naive Bayes classifier. Thyroid-blood repertoire similarity was quantified with the Morisita-Horn index. TCRdb cleaned the public reads at Q25 with fastp, built clones with MiXCR and kept in-frame beta chains. Records with the same CDR3 protein are collapsed into one entry carrying the most frequent genes and DNA. TCRdb, rather than the study authors, made the V and J calls. The sample table holds over a million distinct CDR3 sequences, of which around a third were seen once. The ten largest clones represent 11% of the sample.

For this chain, trimming is 3 bases at the V end and 9 bases at the J end, and the number of junction bases without a gene match is 7. CDR1 and CDR2 were assigned from the germline V gene as SGHRS and YFSETQ. The CDR3 holds 14 amino acids from the cysteine to the phenylalanine. The sequence is cut down to CDR3 DNA, 42 bases in frame from base 1. Broader findings and caveats from the paper: Ophthalmopathy was separated from stable hyperthyroidism by the 13-signature model with roughly 87% sensitivity and approximately 84% specificity in cross-validation and with 80%/75% in the test set. In validation, the model predicted ophthalmopathy progression with about 70% sensitivity and roughly 72% specificity; 12 predicted patients were CT-confirmed with GO in a median of about 6.1 months. Sample size was not statistically predetermined, and group allocation was not concealed from the investigators. Among expanded thyroid clonotypes with frequency above 0.001, most also showed up in blood, which suggests that blood repertoires may reflect the thyroid immune response.

The clonotype originates from an adult man with Graves' hyperthyroidism. The rearrangement joined TRBV5-1 to TRBJ2-7, and 12 junction bases match TRBD1. Material: peripheral blood or thyroid tissue (not recorded which). The CDR3 reads as follows: CASSSGTGGHGQYF. The DNA reads TGCGCCAGCAGCTCCGGGACAGGGGGCCACGGGCAGTACTTC.